Reported below is one T cell receptor (beta chain). These data come from a study of blood T cell repertoires in COVID-19. About the research overall: The cDNA or gDNA used as material had been derived from T cells, B-cell-depleted T cells, or PBMCs.

As handled by the study authors: Quantification of nucleated cells was approximated via reference gene primer amplification. The assay was immunoSEQ multiplex PCR, and TCRdb's table has in-frame clones only and misses some. V, J and clone size are those of that table, while D and trimming were read from the DNA. The sample lists under 150,000 clones, around 80% seen once, with 8.8% in the top ten. Trimming stripped 4 bases from V and 1 base from J, with 4 bases between. The CDR3 runs to 12 residues. The germline gives CDR1 MGHDK, CDR2 SYGVNS. The clonotype comes from a woman over 75 in a cohort sampled during active or convalescent COVID-19. V is TRBV25-1 and J is TRBJ1-2, with D unclear. Sequenced: peripheral blood. The CDR3 sequence is CASSANNYGYTF. The CDR3 nucleotides read TGTGCCAGCAGTGCCAATAACTATGGCTACACCTTC.